This entry lists 25 T cell receptor beta chains sequenced from one sample in a study of T cell responses to AZD1222 COVID-19 vaccine. Using immunoSEQ multiplex PCR, the repertoire was profiled, and TCRdb retains in-frame clones only, with some absent. The data show 77,000 or so clones, roughly 84% seen once. The input for sequencing was peripheral blood, taken 28 days after the second AZD1222 dose. The origin of the receptors is an adult who received the AZD1222 COVID-19 vaccine.

The chain carries TRBV3-1 (or the pseudogene TRBV3-2) and TRBJ2-1; D call uncertain. CDR3 size: 12 residues. CDR1 is LGHDT, CDR2 YNNKEL, per germline (reference sequence). V was trimmed by 1 base and J by 8 bases, leaving 6 bases between them. The CDR3 DNA sequence: TGTGCCAGCAGCCAAGTGAGGCATGAGCAGTTCTTC. The encoded protein is CASSQVRHEQFF.

This chain joins TRBV6-5 and TRBJ2-1; D gene unclear. Germline CDR1 MNHEY, CDR2 SVGAGI. The CDR3 is made up of 16 amino acids. The V gene lost 0 bases and the J gene lost 2 bases, with 11 bases spanning the gap. The CDR3 nucleotides read TGTGCCAGCAGTTACTCGACCACAGAGCCCTACAATGAGCAGTTCTTC. Protein: CASSYSTTEPYNEQFF.

V and J are TRBV6-5 and TRBJ2-7; TRBD1 agrees at 9 bases. The CDR3 covers 14 residues. The V gene end was trimmed by 6 bases and the J gene end by 3 bases; junction bases not matched to a gene: 6. Germline values: CDR1 MNHEY, CDR2 SVGAGI. This CDR3 reads CASSSDRGGYEQYF. The CDR3 DNA reads TGTGCCAGCAGCTCGGACAGGGGAGGCTACGAGCAGTACTTC.

The chain employs TRBV14 and TRBJ2-2; D might be TRBD2 (5 bases). The CDR3 has 15 residues. Germline CDR1 reads SGHDN; CDR2 reads FVKESK. V was pared by 0 bases and J by 6 bases, with 11 bases between. CDR3 coding DNA: TGTGCCAGCAGCCAAGATCAGCGGACTGCCGGGGAGCTGTTTTTT. Its translation is CASSQDQRTAGELFF. Combining the CDR3 with reference TRBV14 and TRBJ2-2 gives the whole variable domain EAGVTQFPSHSVIEKGQTVTLRCDPISGHDNLYWYRRVMGKEIKFLLHFVKESKQDESGMPNNRFLAERTGGTYSTLKVQPAELEDSGVYFCASSQDQRTAGELFFGEGSRLTVL.

The chain uses TRBV12-2 and TRBJ1-2; TRBD1, as called in the table, went unchecked against the DNA. TRBV12-2 is a known pseudogene. The CDR3 is 12 residues long. The CDR3 DNA is TGTGCAAGTCGCCGGACAGCTTATGGCTACACCTTC. Translation gives CASRRTAYGYTF.

This clone was seen a few times. The genes are TRBV24-1 and TRBJ2-2; D unresolved. V was pared by 5 bases and J by 5 bases, with 5 bases between. The CDR3 sequence is 12 residues long. The germline V gene has CDR1 KGHDR and CDR2 SFDVKD. The chain's CDR3 is CATSGRTGELFF. DNA of the CDR3: TGTGCCACCAGTGGCAGGACCGGGGAGCTGTTTTTT.

This chain connects TRBV7-9 to TRBJ1-4; D gene unclear. This CDR3 spans 14 amino acids. Trimming cost V 6 bases and J 1 base, with 9 bases left between them. CDR1 is SEHNR, CDR2 FQNEAQ, per germline (reference sequence). CDR3 amino acids: CASSPYGTNEKLFF. Here the CDR3 DNA reads TGTGCCAGCAGTCCATACGGAACTAATGAAAAACTGTTTTTT.

V is TRBV4-1 and J is TRBJ2-7; no firm D call. Germline CDR1 reads MGHRA; CDR2 reads YSYEKL. This CDR3 is 16 amino acids long. Trimming took off 1 base at V and 0 bases at J, with 13 bases between the two ends. CDR3 sequence: CASSQVVGLSSYEQYF. The CDR3, as DNA: TGCGCCAGCAGCCAAGTCGTGGGCCTGAGCTCCTACGAGCAGTACTTC.

V and J are TRBV10-3 and TRBJ1-2; the D is unclear. Germline V gene lookup returns CDR1 ENHRY and CDR2 SYGVKD. The CDR3 sequence is 13 residues long. Trimming removed 10 bases at V and 7 bases at J, with 19 bases between. In DNA, the CDR3 is TGTGCCAGCCAACCGGGCAAGGAGGGTGGCTACACCTTC. Translated: CASQPGKEGGYTF.

This clone has only a few counts. The rearrangement uses TRBV2 and TRBJ1-2; a weak D match, TRBD1 (5 bases). The CDR3 is made up of 14 amino acids. The ends were cut back, 5 bases at V and 1 base at J, with 11 bases in the middle. Germline CDR1 is SNHLY and CDR2 is FYNNEI. The CDR3 here is CASSPQGGNYGYTF. The CDR3 coding sequence is TGTGCCAGCAGTCCTCAGGGCGGTAACTATGGCTACACCTTC.

The CDR3 DNA reads as TGCGCCAGCAGCCAAGGCTCCTTCAGGGAAAGGAACACTGAAGCTTTCTTT. It encodes CASSQGSFRERNTEAFF. This chain uses TRBV4-3 with TRBJ1-1; D might be TRBD1 (5 bases). Germline assignment: CDR1 LGHNA and CDR2 YSLEER. The V end was cut by 1 base, the J end by 1 base, with 16 bases between. The CDR3 has 17 amino acids.

The chain links TRBV5-1 to TRBJ1-1; D remains unclear. Per germline, CDR1 SGHRS and CDR2 YFSETQ. This CDR3 spans 12 amino acids. Between the trimmed V and J ends, which lost 5 bases and 5 bases, there was a span of 10 bases. CDR3 loop: CASRWEETEAFF. The CDR3 DNA follows: TGCGCCAGCAGGTGGGAGGAGACTGAAGCTTTCTTT.

J is TRBJ2-7 and V is TRBV29-1; D uncertain. Trimming took off 5 bases at V and 0 bases at J, with 11 bases between the two ends. The CDR3 covers 13 residues. CDR1 and CDR2 from the germline V gene are SQVTM and ANQGSEA. CDR3 DNA: TGCAGCGTTCGGGTATTTAGCTCCTACGAGCAGTACTTC. The encoded protein is CSVRVFSSYEQYF.

J is TRBJ1-2 and V is TRBV19; D is perhaps TRBD1 (6 bases). The germline V gene encodes CDR1 LNHDA and CDR2 SQIVND (reference sequence). Between the trimmed V and J ends, which lost 6 bases and 2 bases, there was a span of 16 bases. This CDR3 is built from 15 residues. CDR3 amino acids: CASSSKWTANYGYTF. For the CDR3, the DNA is TGTGCCAGTAGCTCAAAATGGACAGCAAACTATGGCTACACCTTC.

V usage is TRBV4-3 and J usage is TRBJ2-5; possible D gene TRBD2, 6 bases. The germline CDR1 and CDR2 sequences are LGHNA and YSLEER. The CDR3 runs to 15 residues. V lost 2 bases to trimming and J lost 5 bases, with 15 bases between them. This CDR3 reads CASSQMWGRGETQYF. CDR3 sequence (DNA): TGCGCCAGCAGCCAAATGTGGGGACGGGGGGAGACCCAGTACTTC.

The rearrangement links TRBV24-1 to TRBJ2-1; D remains ambiguous. The CDR3 is 13 residues long. Germline V gene data show CDR1 as KGHDR and CDR2 as SFDVKD. Between the trimmed V and J ends, which lost 2 bases and 10 bases, there was a span of 11 bases. The DNA for the CDR3 is TGTGCCACCAGTGATTCATGGGGTAGCGAGCAGTTCTTC. Translated: CATSDSWGSEQFF.

This clone has a handful of counts. CDR3 in amino acids: CASSPRDRYEAFF. CDR3 DNA sequence: TGTGCCAGTAGTCCCCGAGACAGGTACGAAGCTTTCTTT. The rearrangement links TRBV19 to TRBJ1-1, with D possibly matching TRBD1 (6 bases). V lost 5 bases to trimming and J lost 8 bases, with 15 bases between them. This CDR3 contains 13 residues. Germline lookup yields CDR1 LNHDA and CDR2 SQIVND (reference sequence).

This chain joins TRBV5-1 and TRBJ2-3; TRBD1 might be the D (5 bases). The germline V and J ends were trimmed by 2 bases and 1 base, with 5 bases remaining between them. The CDR3 has 13 residues. CDR1 and CDR2 (germline): SGHRS, YFSETQ. Written as DNA, the CDR3 is TGCGCCAGCAGCTTACAGGGCACAGATACGCAGTATTTT. This codes for CASSLQGTDTQYF. Drawing the rest from reference TRBV5-1 and TRBJ2-3, the complete variable domain is KAGVTQTPRYLIKTRGQQVTLSCSPISGHRSVSWYQQTPGQGLQFLFEYFSETQRNKGNFPGRFSGRQFSNSRSEMNVSTLELGDSALYLCASSLQGTDTQYFGPGTRLTVL.

This clone appeared a single time. The V and J genes are TRBV14 and TRBJ2-7; 7 nucleotides align to TRBD2. Germline lookup yields CDR1 SGHDN and CDR2 FVKESK. The CDR3 spans 13 residues. After removal of 6 bases from V and 4 bases from J, the junction contained 6 bases not matched to a gene. CDR3 coding DNA: TGTGCCAGCAGTCGGACGGGGGGATACGAGCAGTACTTC. Protein: CASSRTGGYEQYF. The whole variable domain, remainder taken from reference TRBV14 and TRBJ2-7, is EAGVTQFPSHSVIEKGQTVTLRCDPISGHDNLYWYRRVMGKEIKFLLHFVKESKQDESGMPNNRFLAERTGGTYSTLKVQPAELEDSGVYFCASSRTGGYEQYFGPGTRLTVT.

V and J are TRBV2 and TRBJ1-5; D unresolved. Germline CDR1 and CDR2: SNHLY and FYNNEI. V was trimmed by 7 bases and J by 4 bases, leaving 11 bases between them. CDR3 length: 13 amino acids. The CDR3: CASTYGRNQPQHF. CDR3 bases: TGTGCCAGCACCTATGGGAGGAATCAGCCCCAGCATTTT.

V gene TRBV14 combines with J gene TRBJ2-1; 7 bases map to TRBD1. The CDR3 loop spans 15 amino acids. With V trimmed by 4 bases and J by 7 bases, 10 bases remained unmatched. CDR1 is SGHDN and CDR2 is FVKESK in the germline V gene. In nucleotides, the CDR3 is TGTGCCAGCAGCCGAATGAGGACAGGTAGAAATGAGCAGTTCTTC. It specifies CASSRMRTGRNEQFF.

This clone was seen only a few times. This sequence joins TRBV28 and TRBJ1-3, with D possibly TRBD1 on 5 matching bases. The CDR3 covers 16 residues. Per germline, CDR1 MDHEN and CDR2 SYDVKM. V was trimmed by 0 bases and J by 2 bases, leaving 11 bases between them. In nucleotides, the CDR3 is TGTGCCAGCAGTTTATGGGCAGGGTCAGCTGGAAACACCATATATTTT. This encodes CASSLWAGSAGNTIYF.

The chain joins TRBV5-1 to TRBJ2-7; TRBD1 might be the D (5 bases). The V and J ends lost 2 bases and 2 bases respectively, with 11 bases between them. CDR1 is SGHRS, CDR2 YFSETQ, per germline. The length of the CDR3 is 14 residues. The CDR3 DNA is TGCGCCAGCAGCTTCACGCAGGGTCCCTACGAGCAGTACTTC. Protein: CASSFTQGPYEQYF.

The V and J genes are TRBV16 and TRBJ2-1; tentative D call: TRBD1 (6 bases). Trimming shortened V by 4 bases and J by 6 bases, and 16 bases separated the two germline ends. Germline loops: CDR1 KGHSY, CDR2 FQNENV. CDR3 length: 15 amino acids. The CDR3 DNA follows: TGTGCCAGCAGCCTATCACGAGGGGGTGGCAATGAGCAGTTCTTC. This encodes CASSLSRGGGNEQFF. Full variable domain (rest looked up from reference TRBV16 and TRBJ2-1): GEEVAQTPKHLVRGEGQKAKLYCAPIKGHSYVFWYQQVLKNEFKFLISFQNENVFDETGMPKERFSAKCLPNSPCSLEIQATKLEDSAVYFCASSLSRGGGNEQFFGPGTRLTVL.

The genes are TRBV7-2 and TRBJ1-1; the D gene is possibly TRBD1 (5 bases). The CDR3 has 15 amino acids. Trimming removed 8 bases at V and 6 bases at J, with 22 bases between. Germline CDR1 is SGHTA and CDR2 is FQGNSA. The CDR3: CASSRNGGAVAEAFF. The CDR3 nucleotides read TGTGCCAGCTCACGCAACGGTGGGGCGGTGGCTGAAGCTTTCTTT.